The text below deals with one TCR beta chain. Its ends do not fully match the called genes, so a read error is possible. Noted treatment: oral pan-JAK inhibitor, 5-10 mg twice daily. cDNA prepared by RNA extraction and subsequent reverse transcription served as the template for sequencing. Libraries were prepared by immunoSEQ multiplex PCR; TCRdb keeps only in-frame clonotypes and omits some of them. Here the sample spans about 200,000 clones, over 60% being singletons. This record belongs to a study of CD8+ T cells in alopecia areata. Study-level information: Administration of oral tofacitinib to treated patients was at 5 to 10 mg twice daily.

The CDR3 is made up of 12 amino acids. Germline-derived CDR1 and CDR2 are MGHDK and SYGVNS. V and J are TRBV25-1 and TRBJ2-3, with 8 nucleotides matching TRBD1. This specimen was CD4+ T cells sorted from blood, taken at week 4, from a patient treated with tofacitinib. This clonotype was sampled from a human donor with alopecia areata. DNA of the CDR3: TGTGCCAGCAGTGAACGGACAGGGAGTAAGTCTTTT. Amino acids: CASSERTGSKSF.